One sample yielded the 7 T cell receptor beta chains listed below, sequenced in a study of cytomegalovirus exposure and HLA in healthy donors. 60 Vbeta and 13 Jbeta primers were used in PCR. Produced via immunoSEQ multiplex PCR; TCRdb's table is partial and in-frame only. The sample has fewer than 100,000 clones; nearly 80% are singletons. The material sequenced was PBMCs. Receptors originate from a female donor in good health and CMV-seronegative.

The sample holds a few counts of this clone. The chain links TRBV7-2 to TRBJ2-7, with 9 bases aligning to TRBD1. The CDR3 is 16 residues long. Trimming took 4 bases from V and 1 from J; bases not matched to a gene: 8. Germline V gene lookup returns CDR1 SGHTA and CDR2 FQGNSA. CDR3 nucleotide sequence: TGTGCCAGCAGCTATGGGACAGGGCTCAGGTCCTACGAGCAGTACTTC. It codes for CASSYGTGLRSYEQYF.

This chain links TRBV6-5 with TRBJ2-3; tentative D call: TRBD1 (6 bases). This CDR3 has 14 residues. The V end was cut by 10 bases, the J end by 0 bases, with 14 bases between. Germline CDR1 reads MNHEY; CDR2 reads SVGAGI. CDR3 amino acids: CAIADRTSTDTQYF. The CDR3 nucleotides read TGTGCCATCGCGGACAGAACTAGCACAGATACGCAGTATTTT.

This clone has just one count. The rearrangement uses TRBV5-6 and TRBJ2-1; 13 nucleotides agree with TRBD2. The junction had 12 bases not matched to a gene; V was cut back by 4 bases and J by 2 bases. Germline V lookup: CDR1 SGHDT, CDR2 YYEEEE. The length of the CDR3 is 19 residues. CDR3 sequence (DNA): TGTGCCAGCAGCACTAGGACTAGCGGGGGCCCCGGAGCCTACAATGAGCAGTTCTTC. It encodes CASSTRTSGGPGAYNEQFF.

The genes are TRBV5-6 and TRBJ2-7; TRBD2 is a possible D gene (6 bases). This CDR3 spans 19 amino acids. CDR1 and CDR2 from the germline V gene are SGHDT and YYEEEE. V gave up 3 bases and J gave up 1 base, with 26 bases separating them. The DNA for the CDR3 is TGTGCCAGCAGCTGCACCTACGGAGGGGTCGATGAAGATTCCTACGAGCAGTACTTC. Translating it yields CASSCTYGGVDEDSYEQYF.

The rearrangement joins TRBV6-5 to TRBJ2-5; TRBD1 might be the D (6 bases). The CDR3 consists of 14 residues. Between the trimmed V and J ends, which lost 6 bases and 4 bases, there was a span of 15 bases. Germline-derived CDR1 and CDR2 are MNHEY and SVGAGI. The CDR3 spells CASSPRGLGETQYF. CDR3 in DNA: TGTGCCAGCAGCCCCAGGGGCCTAGGAGAGACCCAGTACTTC.

The CDR3 is CASSRQGDNQPQHF. In nucleotides, the CDR3 is TGTGCCAGCAGTAGACAGGGGGACAATCAGCCCCAGCATTTT. J is TRBJ1-5 and V is TRBV6-1; the match to TRBD1 covers 9 bases. This CDR3 contains 14 residues. Germline-derived CDR1 and CDR2 are MNHNS and SASEGT. V gave up 5 bases and J gave up 3 bases; unmatched junction bases: 2.

This clone was found many times. The chain recombines TRBV6-1 with TRBJ1-3; weak D call: TRBD1 (5 bases). The length of the CDR3 is 16 residues. V shed 2 bases and J shed 4 bases, with 15 bases lying between them. Germline values: CDR1 MNHNS, CDR2 SASEGT. Here the CDR3 DNA reads TGTGCCAGCAGTGAAAGACTAGGGACTGAGGGAAACACCATATATTTT. This encodes CASSERLGTEGNTIYF.